This T cell receptor beta chain was observed in a study of OX40 agonist ivuxolimab in advanced cancers. Overall study: With a range of roughly 20 to 90, age averaged approximately 64 years, and 70% to 85% were male. Study-level findings and limits: In general, CD8+ T cells held more expanded clones than CD4+ did, on average. The authors also found low normalized T-cell clonal expansion in some nonresponders.

This table comes from immunoSEQ multiplex PCR, and its TCRdb copy is limited to in-frame clones, with some not included. The sample consists of about 15,000 clones, around 80% of them appearing once. There are 13 residues in the CDR3. Germline V gives CDR1 SEHNR, CDR2 FQNEAQ (reference sequence). V lost 5 bases and J lost 3; bases outside the gene matches: 3. Notes on this clone: No antigen is known for it.

V and J are TRBV7-9 and TRBJ2-5; 7 bases are a match to TRBD1. Material: CD4+ or CD8+ T cells sorted from blood, obtained in a trial of the OX40 agonist ivuxolimab. This sequence originates from an adult with an advanced solid tumor such as melanoma, head and neck, liver or kidney cancer. CDR3 sequence reads: CASSPTGEETQYF. The DNA for the CDR3 is TGTGCCAGCAGCCCAACAGGGGAAGAGACCCAGTACTTC.